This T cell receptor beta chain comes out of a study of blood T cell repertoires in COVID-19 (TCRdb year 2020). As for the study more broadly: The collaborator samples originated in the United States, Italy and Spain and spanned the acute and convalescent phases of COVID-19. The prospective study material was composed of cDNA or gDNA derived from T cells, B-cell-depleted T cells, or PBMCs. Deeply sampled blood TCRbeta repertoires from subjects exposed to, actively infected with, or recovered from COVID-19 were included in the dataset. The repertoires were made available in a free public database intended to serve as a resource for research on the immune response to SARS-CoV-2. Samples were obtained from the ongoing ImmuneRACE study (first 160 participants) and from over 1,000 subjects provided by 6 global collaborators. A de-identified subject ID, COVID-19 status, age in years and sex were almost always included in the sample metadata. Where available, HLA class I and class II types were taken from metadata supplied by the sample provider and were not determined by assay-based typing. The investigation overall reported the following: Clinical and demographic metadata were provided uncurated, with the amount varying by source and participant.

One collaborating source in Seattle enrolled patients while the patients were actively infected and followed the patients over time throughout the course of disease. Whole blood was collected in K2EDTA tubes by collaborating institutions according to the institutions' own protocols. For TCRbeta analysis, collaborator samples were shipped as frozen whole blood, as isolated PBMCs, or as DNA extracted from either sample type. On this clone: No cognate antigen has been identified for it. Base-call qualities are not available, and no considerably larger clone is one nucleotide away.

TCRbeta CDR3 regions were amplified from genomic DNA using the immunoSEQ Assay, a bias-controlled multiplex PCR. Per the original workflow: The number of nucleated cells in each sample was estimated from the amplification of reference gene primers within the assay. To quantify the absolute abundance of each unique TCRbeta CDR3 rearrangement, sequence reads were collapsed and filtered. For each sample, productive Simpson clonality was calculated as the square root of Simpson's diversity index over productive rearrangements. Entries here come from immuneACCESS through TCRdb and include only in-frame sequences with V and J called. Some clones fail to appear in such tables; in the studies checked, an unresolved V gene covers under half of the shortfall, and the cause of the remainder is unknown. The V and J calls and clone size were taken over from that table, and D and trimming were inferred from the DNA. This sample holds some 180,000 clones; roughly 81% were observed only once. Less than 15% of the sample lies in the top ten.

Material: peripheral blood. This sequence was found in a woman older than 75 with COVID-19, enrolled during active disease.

The nucleotide sequence reads TGTGCCGGGGATCAGGGGGTAGTTTACTCCTACGAGCAGTACTTC. Its translation reads: CAGDQGVVYSYEQYF. The chain is assembled from TRBV7-3 and TRBJ2-7; 7 bases in between match TRBD1. CDR1 and CDR2, per the germline V gene, are SGHTA and FQGTGA. From V the trimming removes 11 bases and from J it removes 0 bases, while the gene matches leave 13 bases of the junction unaccounted for. CDR3 length: 15 amino acids, cysteine to phenylalanine. This entry keeps only the CDR3 DNA: 45 bases, framed from base 1.